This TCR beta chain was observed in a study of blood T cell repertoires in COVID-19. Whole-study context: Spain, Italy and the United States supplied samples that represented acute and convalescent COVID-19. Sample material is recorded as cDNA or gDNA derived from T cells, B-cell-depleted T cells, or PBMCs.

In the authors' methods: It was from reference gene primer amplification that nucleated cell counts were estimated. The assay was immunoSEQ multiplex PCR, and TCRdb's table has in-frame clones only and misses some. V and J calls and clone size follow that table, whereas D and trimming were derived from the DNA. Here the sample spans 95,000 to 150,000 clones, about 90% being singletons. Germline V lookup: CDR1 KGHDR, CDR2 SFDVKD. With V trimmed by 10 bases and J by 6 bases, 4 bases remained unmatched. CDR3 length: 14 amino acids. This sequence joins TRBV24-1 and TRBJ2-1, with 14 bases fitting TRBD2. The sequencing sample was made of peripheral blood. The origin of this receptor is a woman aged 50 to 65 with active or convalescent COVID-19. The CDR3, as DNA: TGTGCCACTTCCGGGACTAGCGGGAGCAATGAGCAGTTCTTC. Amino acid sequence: CATSGTSGSNEQFF.